This T cell receptor beta chain was captured in a study of blood T cell repertoires in COVID-19. The germline V gene has CDR1 KGHDR and CDR2 SFDVKD. The CDR3 is 17 amino acids. Unmatched junction bases numbered 5, after V lost 3 bases and J lost 0 bases. Using immunoSEQ multiplex PCR, the repertoire was profiled, and TCRdb retains in-frame clones only, with some absent. The sample has about 140,000 clones; roughly 81% are singletons. This clone has just a few counts. The chain joins TRBV24-1 to TRBJ1-5, with 9 bases lining up with TRBD1. The sequence derives from a woman aged 50 to 65 with acute COVID-19. Sequences were obtained from PBMCs or T cells enriched from blood (not recorded which). The CDR3 nucleotides read TGTGCCACCAGTGATCGGACAGGGGTACATAGCAATCAGCCCCAGCATTTT. The encoded protein is CATSDRTGVHSNQPQHF.